The 8 T cell receptor beta chains in this list originate from one sample, sequenced in a study of blood T cell repertoires in COVID-19. This table comes from immunoSEQ multiplex PCR, and its TCRdb copy is limited to in-frame clones, with some not included. The sample comprises over 120,000 clones, 78% of which are singletons, and around 6% rests with the top ten. Material: PBMCs or T cells enriched from blood (not recorded which). The receptor source for this set is a woman between 50 and 59 years old who had recovered from COVID-19.

This clone was counted ten times or more. The chain carries TRBV18 and TRBJ2-5, with 8 bases lining up with TRBD1. Trimming took 0 bases from V and 7 from J; bases not matched to a gene: 4. Germline V lookup: CDR1 KGHSH, CDR2 LQKENI. The CDR3 consists of 14 residues. The CDR3 nucleotides are TGTGCCAGCTCACCACCGGGACAGGCCTTGACCCAGTACTTC. Translating it yields CASSPPGQALTQYF.

The genes are TRBV11-3 and TRBJ2-1, with 7 bases that match TRBD2. The CDR3 loop spans 14 amino acids. Looked up from germline, CDR1 is SGHNT and CDR2 is YENEEA. With V trimmed by 5 bases and J by 0 bases, 1 base remained unmatched. CDR3 region: CASSRGDSYNEQFF. CDR3 DNA sequence: TGTGCCAGCAGCCGGGGGGACTCCTACAATGAGCAGTTCTTC. The full variable domain, in which reference TRBV11-3 and TRBJ2-1 provide the parts outside the CDR3, is EAGVVQSPRYKIIEKKQPVAFWCNPISGHNTLYWYLQNLGQGPELLIRYENEEAVDDSQLPKDRFSAERLKGVDSTLKIQPAELGDSAVYLCASSRGDSYNEQFFGPGTRLTVL.

The chain carries TRBV7-2 and TRBJ2-1; tentatively, D is TRBD1 (5 bases). Trimming cost V 7 bases and J 3 bases, with 10 bases left between them. The CDR3 is 13 residues long. Germline V gene data show CDR1 as SGHTA and CDR2 as FQGNSA. CDR3: CASTQGYYNEQFF. CDR3 DNA sequence: TGTGCCAGCACGCAGGGCTACTACAATGAGCAGTTCTTC.

This chain links TRBV18 with TRBJ2-4; D perhaps matches TRBD1 (6 bases). The germline V and J ends were trimmed by 4 bases and 0 bases, with 16 bases remaining between them. The CDR3 extends over 17 amino acids. Germline V gene data show CDR1 as KGHSH and CDR2 as LQKENI. The DNA for the CDR3 is TGTGCCAGCTCACGTCTACAGGGTTCGATAGCCAAAAACATTCAGTACTTC. Translation gives CASSRLQGSIAKNIQYF. Full variable domain (missing parts from reference TRBV18 and TRBJ2-4): NAGVMQNPRHLVRRRGQEARLRCSPMKGHSHVYWYRQLPEEGLKFMVYLQKENIIDESGMPKERFSAEFPKEGPSILRIQQVVRGDSAAYFCASSRLQGSIAKNIQYFGAGTRLSVL.

This clone appeared a few times. This CDR3 is CASSFNSGTQYF. The CDR3 region has the DNA TGTGCCAGCAGCTTTAACTCCGGGACCCAGTACTTC. J is TRBJ2-5 and V is TRBV7-9, with D unresolved. The germline CDR1 and CDR2 sequences are SEHNR and FQNEAQ (reference sequence). The length of the CDR3 is 12 residues. With 3 bases removed from V and 7 bases from J, the gap between germline ends came to 9 bases.

V is TRBV11-3 and J is TRBJ2-2; weak D call: TRBD1 (6 bases). Germline CDR1 and CDR2: SGHNT and YENEEA. V lost 5 bases, J lost 0 bases, and 10 bases lay in between. The CDR3 loop spans 15 amino acids. The CDR3 bases are TGTGCCAGCAGCGTACAGGGCGCGAACACCGGGGAGCTGTTTTTT. It translates to CASSVQGANTGELFF.

The CDR3 DNA is TGTGCCAGCAGTCGGGACAGTAATGAAAAACTGTTTTTT. As protein: CASSRDSNEKLFF. This chain joins TRBV14 and TRBJ1-4, with 7 bases matching TRBD1. Germline CDR1 and CDR2: SGHDN and FVKESK. The CDR3 is 13 residues long. V trimming: 6 bases; J trimming: 4 bases; junction bases outside the gene matches: 2.

The chain uses TRBV18 and TRBJ1-6, with 12 bases that match TRBD1. CDR1 is KGHSH, CDR2 LQKENI, per germline. The CDR3 is made up of 17 amino acids. Trimming removed 6 bases from V and 6 bases from J; junction bases left unmatched: 9. The CDR3 bases are TGTGCCAGCTCCACCAGAGGGACAGGGGGCATTAATTCACCCCTCCACTTT. Its translation is CASSTRGTGGINSPLHF.